The 7 T cell receptor beta chains below come from one sample, sequenced in a study of T-cell memory formation after mild COVID-19. TCRdb re-called the 5' RACE reads with MiXCR, one entry per CDR3 protein. The data show 280,000 or so distinct CDR3 sequences, with roughly 18% seen just once and 20% to 25% held by the top ten. Sequenced: PBMCs or a T cell subset sorted from them (not recorded which). The receptors shown here come from a man aged 18 to 30 who had mild COVID-19 (a few samples of this study predate the infection). Cell type and time point are not known.

This clonotype was counted between two and nine times. The CDR3 bases are TGTGCCAGCTGGCGGTTAGGCACTGAAGCTTTCTTT. It is translated as CASWRLGTEAFF. This chain connects TRBV27 to TRBJ1-1; D remains ambiguous. Germline-derived CDR1 and CDR2 are MNHEY and SMNVEV (reference sequence). V lost 8 bases to trimming and J lost 4 bases, with 11 bases between them. The CDR3 is made up of 12 amino acids.

The CDR3 loop reads CASSFSVGQPQHF. CDR3 bases: TGTGCCAGCAGCTTCTCTGTCGGTCAGCCCCAGCATTTT. This sequence joins TRBV7-9 and TRBJ1-5; no firm D call. Germline CDR1 reads SEHNR; CDR2 reads FQNEAQ (reference sequence). The CDR3 runs 13 residues. Trimming removed 3 bases at V and 6 bases at J, with 9 bases between.

Many counts were recorded for this clonotype. The chain employs TRBV5-1 and TRBJ2-1; D is unresolved. The CDR3 length is 13 residues. Germline V gene lookup returns CDR1 SGHRS and CDR2 YFSETQ. Trimming stripped 1 base from V and 5 bases from J, with 7 bases between. The DNA for the CDR3 is TGCGCCAGCAGCTTGAGTAGGGACAATGAGCAGTTCTTC. Protein sequence: CASSLSRDNEQFF.

The chain is built from TRBV4-1 and TRBJ2-3; D is ambiguous. The CDR3 length is 12 residues. V lost 5 bases and J lost 6, with 9 bases in between. CDR1 and CDR2 (germline): MGHRA, YSYEKL. The CDR3 here is CASSRYPDTQYF. The DNA for the CDR3 is TGCGCCAGCAGCAGATACCCCGATACGCAGTATTTT.

This chain uses TRBV5-1 with TRBJ1-2; tentative D call: TRBD1 (5 bases). CDR3 length: 14 residues. Germline-derived CDR1 and CDR2 are SGHRS and YFSETQ. Trimming cost V 4 bases and J 2 bases, with 12 bases left between them. The CDR3, as DNA: TGCGCCAGCAGCCATACAGACAGAAACTATGGCTACACCTTC. It is translated as CASSHTDRNYGYTF.

This clonotype was seen many times. The chain is built from TRBV5-1 and TRBJ2-1, with TRBD1 as a possible D gene (5 bases). V was cut by 4 bases and J by 0 bases, with 8 bases left in between. Germline CDR1 reads SGHRS; CDR2 reads YFSETQ. This CDR3 comprises 14 residues. CDR3 sequence (DNA): TGCGCCAGCAGCCAGGACACCTCCTACAATGAGCAGTTCTTC. This encodes CASSQDTSYNEQFF.

This clonotype appeared a few times. This chain connects TRBV4-1 to TRBJ1-5; perhaps TRBD1 as D (5 bases). Trimming took off 4 bases at V and 2 bases at J, with 6 bases between the two ends. CDR3 length: 13 amino acids. CDR1 is MGHRA, CDR2 YSYEKL, per germline. CDR3 in amino acids: CASSRGGNQPQHF. CDR3 nucleotides: TGCGCCAGCAGCCGGGGGGGCAATCAGCCCCAGCATTTT.